This entry describes one T cell receptor beta chain. The data stem from a study of control samples from healthy donors and cancer patients. Clones were read by immunoSEQ multiplex PCR, and TCRdb kept only the in-frame ones, dropping some. The sample has about 130,000 clones; about nine tenths are singletons. This CDR3 region has 13 residues. Trimming left V 6 bases short and J 3 bases short, with 12 bases between. The germline gives CDR1 SNHLY, CDR2 FYNNEI. The receptor was derived from a man between 18 and 35 years old in good health. The sample was blood. V usage is TRBV2 and J usage is TRBJ2-7, with D possibly TRBD1 on 5 matching bases. This chain's CDR3 is CASRMGLNYEQYF. The CDR3 DNA follows: TGTGCCAGCAGGATGGGGCTAAACTACGAGCAGTACTTC.